The 13 T cell receptor beta chains below were found in one sample sequenced in a study of blood T cell repertoires in COVID-19. TCRdb's copy holds only in-frame clones and misses some; the assay was immunoSEQ multiplex PCR. The data show some 7,800 clones, around 88% seen once. The sequencing sample was made of peripheral blood. These receptors originate from a woman aged 60-70 years with active COVID-19.

V usage is TRBV5-1 and J usage is TRBJ2-5, with 9 bases that match TRBD2. Germline-derived CDR1 and CDR2 are SGHRS and YFSETQ. This CDR3 contains 15 residues. Germline trimming cut 5 bases from V and 7 bases from J; bases unmatched to any gene: 12. The CDR3 DNA reads as TGCGCCAGCAGGGGGATAGCGGGGGATCCCGGGACCCAGTACTTC. Translation: CASRGIAGDPGTQYF. Looking up the rest from reference TRBV5-1 and TRBJ2-5 gives the full variable domain: KAGVTQTPRYLIKTRGQQVTLSCSPISGHRSVSWYQQTPGQGLQFLFEYFSETQRNKGNFPGRFSGRQFSNSRSEMNVSTLELGDSALYLCASRGIAGDPGTQYFGPGTRLLVL.

This clone has only one observation. The rearrangement uses TRBV6-6 and TRBJ1-6; tentative D call: TRBD1 (6 bases). The CDR3 is 13 amino acids. Germline V gene sequence: CDR1 MNHNY, CDR2 SVGAGI (reference sequence). V shed 1 base and J shed 11 bases, with 9 bases lying between them. DNA for the CDR3: TGTGCCAGCAGTTACTTACAGGGAGCACCCCTCCACTTT. This translates into CASSYLQGAPLHF.

The rearrangement links TRBV7-9 to TRBJ1-2, with D tentatively TRBD1 (5 bases). Germline CDR1 and CDR2: SEHNR and FQNEAQ (reference sequence). The CDR3 has 14 residues. Trimming shortened V by 8 bases and J by 0 bases, and 13 bases separated the two germline ends. In DNA, the CDR3 is TGTGCCAGCGGCCGGGGGACCTCTAACTATGGCTACACCTTC. It translates to CASGRGTSNYGYTF.

The chain joins TRBV7-8 to TRBJ1-5, with D possibly TRBD1 on 6 matching bases. Per germline, CDR1 SGHVS and CDR2 FQNEAQ. The V gene lost 1 base and the J gene lost 4 bases, with 11 bases spanning the gap. CDR3 length: 15 amino acids. The CDR3 protein is CASSLVRTANQPQHF. CDR3 sequence (DNA): TGTGCCAGCAGCTTAGTACGGACAGCAAATCAGCCCCAGCATTTT.

V and J are TRBV5-4 and TRBJ2-7, with TRBD1 as a possible D gene (5 bases). In germline, CDR1 is SGHNT, CDR2 YYREEE (reference sequence). V lost 3 bases, J lost 2 bases, and 9 bases lay in between. This CDR3 region has 13 residues. The CDR3 region has the DNA TGTGCCAGCAGCTGGCCACAGGCCTACGAGCAGTACTTC. Its protein product is CASSWPQAYEQYF.

The CDR3 nucleotides are TGTGCCAGCAGCTTAATGGGGGGACCAAATGAGCAGTTCTTC. It specifies CASSLMGGPNEQFF. The chain joins TRBV7-3 to TRBJ2-1, with TRBD2 as a possible D gene (6 bases). V was cut by 1 base and J by 7 bases, with 11 bases left in between. CDR3 length: 14 residues. CDR1 is SGHTA and CDR2 is FQGTGA in the germline V gene. The variable domain in full, completed from reference TRBV7-3 and TRBJ2-1, reads GAGVSQTPSNKVTEKGKYVELRCDPISGHTALYWYRQSLGQGPEFLIYFQGTGAADDSGLPNDRFFAVRPEGSVSTLKIQRTERGDSAVYLCASSLMGGPNEQFFGPGTRLTVL.

The chain carries TRBV6-5 and TRBJ2-5; 8 bases match TRBD2. This CDR3 contains 14 residues. Per the germline V gene, CDR1 is MNHEY and CDR2 is SVGAGI. V lost 6 bases and J lost 5; bases outside the gene matches: 8. The CDR3 bases are TGTGCCAGCAGCCAGCAGCGGGGGATTGAGACCCAGTACTTC. It yields the protein CASSQQRGIETQYF.

This rearrangement joins TRBV7-3 to TRBJ2-7, with 8 bases identical to TRBD2. After removal of 5 bases from V and 2 bases from J, the junction contained 5 bases not matched to a gene. CDR1 SGHTA and CDR2 FQGTGA come from the germline V gene. This CDR3 contains 14 residues. The CDR3 region has the DNA TGTGCCAGCAGCGCGAGCGGGGGACCCTACGAGCAGTACTTC. Its translation: CASSASGGPYEQYF.

This clone appeared a single time. CDR3: CSAPQETQYF. The CDR3 coding sequence is TGCAGTGCTCCACAAGAGACCCAGTACTTC. The rearrangement joins TRBV20-1 to TRBJ2-5; D remains ambiguous. The CDR3 has 10 amino acids. V dropped 5 bases and J dropped 2 bases, with 3 bases sitting between them. The germline gives CDR1 DFQATT, CDR2 SNEGSKA (reference sequence).

The J gene is TRBJ2-2, the V gene TRBV18; TRBD2 matches at 7 bases. Germline lookup yields CDR1 KGHSH and CDR2 LQKENI. Trimming removed 0 bases from V and 3 bases from J; junction bases left unmatched: 7. The CDR3 consists of 17 residues. The CDR3 bases are TGTGCCAGCTCACCACCCGCGCTAGCGGCTTACACCGGGGAGCTGTTTTTT. Amino acids: CASSPPALAAYTGELFF.

The rearrangement uses TRBV6-5 and TRBJ1-5; 9 bases are shared with TRBD1. V trimming: 10 bases; J trimming: 4 bases; junction bases outside the gene matches: 8. This CDR3 is built from 14 residues. Germline CDR1 is MNHEY and CDR2 is SVGAGI. DNA for the CDR3: TGTGCCACCGCGGTTGACAGGGGGAATCAGCCCCAGCATTTT. Its protein product is CATAVDRGNQPQHF.

The chain recombines TRBV6-5 with TRBJ1-1; the D is unclear. Deletions cut 4 bases from V and 4 bases from J, with 10 bases between. The germline gives CDR1 MNHEY, CDR2 SVGAGI. The CDR3 loop spans 13 amino acids. The CDR3 sequence is CASSFNEGTEAFF. CDR3 in DNA: TGTGCCAGCAGTTTTAACGAGGGCACTGAAGCTTTCTTT.

The gene calls are TRBV6-4 and TRBJ2-1; a possible D gene is TRBD1 (6 bases). The CDR3 has 15 residues. V was cut by 4 bases and J by 2 bases, with 12 bases left in between. CDR1 is MRHNA, CDR2 SNTAGT, per germline. The CDR3 nucleotides read TGTGCCAGCAGTGCACAGGGTCTCCCCTACAATGAGCAGTTCTTC. Amino acid sequence: CASSAQGLPYNEQFF.